This T cell receptor beta chain originates from a study of T cells after yellow fever vaccination. TCRdb recomputed calls from the 5' RACE reads with MiXCR, one row per CDR3 protein. The sample includes roughly 260,000 distinct CDR3 sequences, 13% of them seen just once. With respect to this clonotype: Its antigen remains unknown.

Trimming took 8 bases from V and 3 from J, leaving 14 bases between them. Germline-derived CDR1 and CDR2 are SGHDN and FVKESK. The CDR3 is 13 residues long. General observations from the study: Abundant clonotypes (contaminants from the bulk population) could be present in FACS-sorted repertoires. Though it reached lower strength, the secondary response hit its peak faster, day 5 versus 15. A minor fraction of clonotypes spanned both CD4 and CD8 compartments.

The sample here was CD4+ T cells sorted from PBMCs, taken 45 days after the yellow fever booster vaccination. The TCR was taken from a man aged 25 to 40 who received the YFV17D yellow fever vaccine. This rearrangement joins TRBV14 to TRBJ2-7, with D maybe TRBD2 (6 bases). The CDR3 DNA is TGTGCCAGCCAACCCGCGGGATTCTACGAGCAGTACTTC. Translating it yields CASQPAGFYEQYF.